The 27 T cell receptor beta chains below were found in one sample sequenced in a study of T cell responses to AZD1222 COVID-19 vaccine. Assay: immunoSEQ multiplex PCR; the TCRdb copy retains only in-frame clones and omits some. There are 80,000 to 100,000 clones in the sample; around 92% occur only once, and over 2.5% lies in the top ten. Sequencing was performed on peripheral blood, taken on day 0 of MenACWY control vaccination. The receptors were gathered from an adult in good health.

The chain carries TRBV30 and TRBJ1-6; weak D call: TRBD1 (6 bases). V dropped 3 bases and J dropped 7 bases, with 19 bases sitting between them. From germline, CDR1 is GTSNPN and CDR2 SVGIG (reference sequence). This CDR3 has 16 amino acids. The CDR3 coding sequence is TGTGCCTGGAGCCCGAGCCCCGGACAGCTGAATTCACCCCTCCACTTT. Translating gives CAWSPSPGQLNSPLHF.

The CDR3: CASSQLLDYNEQFF. CDR3 sequence (DNA): TGCGCCAGCAGCCAACTACTGGATTACAATGAGCAGTTCTTC. The genes are TRBV4-1 and TRBJ2-1; D not certain. The CDR3 runs 14 residues. V lost 2 bases, J lost 4 bases, and 9 bases lay in between. Germline V gene sequence: CDR1 MGHRA, CDR2 YSYEKL.

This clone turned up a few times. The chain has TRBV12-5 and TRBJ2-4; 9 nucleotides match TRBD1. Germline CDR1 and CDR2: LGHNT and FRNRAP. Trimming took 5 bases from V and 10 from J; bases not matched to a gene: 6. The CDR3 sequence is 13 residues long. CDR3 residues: CASGLPTGGIQYF. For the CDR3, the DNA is TGTGCTAGTGGTCTCCCGACAGGGGGAATTCAGTACTTC.

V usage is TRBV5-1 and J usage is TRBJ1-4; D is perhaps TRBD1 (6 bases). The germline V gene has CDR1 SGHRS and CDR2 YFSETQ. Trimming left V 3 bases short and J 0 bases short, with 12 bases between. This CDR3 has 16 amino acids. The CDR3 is CASSSGRGATNEKLFF. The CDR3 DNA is TGCGCCAGCAGCTCTGGCAGGGGTGCAACTAATGAAAAACTGTTTTTT.

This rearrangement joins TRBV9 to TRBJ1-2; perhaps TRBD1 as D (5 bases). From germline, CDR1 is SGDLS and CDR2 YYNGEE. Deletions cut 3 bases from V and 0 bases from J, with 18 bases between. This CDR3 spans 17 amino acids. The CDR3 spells CASSADSLVVTNYGYTF. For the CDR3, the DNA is TGTGCCAGCAGCGCAGACAGTCTCGTGGTGACTAACTATGGCTACACCTTC.

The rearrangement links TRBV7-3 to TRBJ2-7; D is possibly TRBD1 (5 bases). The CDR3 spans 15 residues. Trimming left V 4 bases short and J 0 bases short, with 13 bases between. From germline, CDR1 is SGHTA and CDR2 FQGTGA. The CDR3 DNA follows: TGTGCCAGCAGCTCCCCGGACAAGGACTCCTACGAGCAGTACTTC. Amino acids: CASSSPDKDSYEQYF.

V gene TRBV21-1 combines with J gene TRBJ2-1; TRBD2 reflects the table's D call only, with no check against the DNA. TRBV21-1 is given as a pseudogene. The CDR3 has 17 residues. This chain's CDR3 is CASSKGPTSGPYNEQFF. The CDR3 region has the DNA TGTGCCAGCAGCAAAGGGCCTACTAGCGGCCCCTACAATGAGCAGTTCTTC.

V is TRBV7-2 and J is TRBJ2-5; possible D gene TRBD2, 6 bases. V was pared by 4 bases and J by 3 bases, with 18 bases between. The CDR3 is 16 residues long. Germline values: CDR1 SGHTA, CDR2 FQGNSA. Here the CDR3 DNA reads TGTGCCAGCAGCTCCCTGGACTATTGGGGAAAAGAGACCCAGTACTTC. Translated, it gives CASSSLDYWGKETQYF. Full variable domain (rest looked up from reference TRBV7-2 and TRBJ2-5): GAGVSQSPSNKVTEKGKDVELRCDPISGHTALYWYRQSLGQGLEFLIYFQGNSAPDKSGLPSDRFSAERTGGSVSTLTIQRTQQEDSAVYLCASSSLDYWGKETQYFGPGTRLLVL.

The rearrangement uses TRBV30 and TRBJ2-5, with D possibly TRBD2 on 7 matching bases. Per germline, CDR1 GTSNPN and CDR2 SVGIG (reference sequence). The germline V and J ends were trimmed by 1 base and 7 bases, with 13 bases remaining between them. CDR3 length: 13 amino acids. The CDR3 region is CAWSAQGGGTQYF. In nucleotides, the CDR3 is TGTGCCTGGAGTGCCCAGGGAGGGGGGACCCAGTACTTC.

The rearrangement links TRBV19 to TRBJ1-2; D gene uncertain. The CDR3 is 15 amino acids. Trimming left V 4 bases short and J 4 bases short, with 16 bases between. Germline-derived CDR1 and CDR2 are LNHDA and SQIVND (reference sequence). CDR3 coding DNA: TGTGCCAGTAGTACCTCACTTACGGTTTCCTATGGCTACACCTTC. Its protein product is CASSTSLTVSYGYTF.

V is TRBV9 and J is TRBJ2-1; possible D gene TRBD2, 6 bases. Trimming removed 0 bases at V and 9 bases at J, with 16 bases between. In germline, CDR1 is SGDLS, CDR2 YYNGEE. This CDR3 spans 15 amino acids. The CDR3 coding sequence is TGTGCCAGCAGCGTAGGTTCAGTGTCCGGGGGTGAGCAGTTCTTC. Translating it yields CASSVGSVSGGEQFF.

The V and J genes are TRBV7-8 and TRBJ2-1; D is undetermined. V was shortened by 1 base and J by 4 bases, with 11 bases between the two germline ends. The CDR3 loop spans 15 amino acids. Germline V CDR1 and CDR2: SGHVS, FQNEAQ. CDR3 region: CASSLGVVPYNEQFF. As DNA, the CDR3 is TGTGCCAGCAGCTTAGGAGTCGTCCCGTACAATGAGCAGTTCTTC. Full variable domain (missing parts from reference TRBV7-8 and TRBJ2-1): GAGVSQSPRYKVAKRGQDVALRCDPISGHVSLFWYQQALGQGPEFLTYFQNEAQLDKSGLPSDRFFAERPEGSVSTLKIQRTQQEDSAVYLCASSLGVVPYNEQFFGPGTRLTVL.

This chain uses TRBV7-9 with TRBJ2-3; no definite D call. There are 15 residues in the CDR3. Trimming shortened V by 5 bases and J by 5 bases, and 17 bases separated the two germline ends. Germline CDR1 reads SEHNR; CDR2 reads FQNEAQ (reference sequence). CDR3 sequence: CASSHPLTRKDTQYF. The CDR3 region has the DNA TGTGCCAGCAGCCACCCGTTGACACGAAAAGATACGCAGTATTTT.

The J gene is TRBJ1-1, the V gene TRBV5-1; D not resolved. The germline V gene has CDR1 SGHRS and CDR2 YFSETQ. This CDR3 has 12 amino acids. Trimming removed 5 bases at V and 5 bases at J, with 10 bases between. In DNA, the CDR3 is TGCGCCAGCAGTTGGGGAGATACTGAAGCTTTCTTT. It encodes CASSWGDTEAFF.

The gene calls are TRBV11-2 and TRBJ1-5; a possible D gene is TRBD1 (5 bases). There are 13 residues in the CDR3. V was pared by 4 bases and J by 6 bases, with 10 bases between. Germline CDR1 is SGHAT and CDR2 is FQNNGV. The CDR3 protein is CASSSQRGQPQHF. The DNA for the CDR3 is TGTGCCAGCAGCTCTCAAAGGGGTCAGCCCCAGCATTTT.

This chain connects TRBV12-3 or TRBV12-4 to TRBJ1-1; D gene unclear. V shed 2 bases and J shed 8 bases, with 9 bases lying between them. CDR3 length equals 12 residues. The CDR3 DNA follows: TGTGCCAGCAGTTTAAGGCTCGAGGAAGCTTTCTTT. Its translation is CASSLRLEEAFF.

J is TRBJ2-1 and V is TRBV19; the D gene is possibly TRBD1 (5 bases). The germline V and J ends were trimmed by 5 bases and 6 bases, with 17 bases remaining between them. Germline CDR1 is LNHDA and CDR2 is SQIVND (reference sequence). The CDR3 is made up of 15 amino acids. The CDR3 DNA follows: TGTGCCAGTAGTCCCCAAGGCAGGGTCCCCAATGAGCAGTTCTTC. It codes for CASSPQGRVPNEQFF.

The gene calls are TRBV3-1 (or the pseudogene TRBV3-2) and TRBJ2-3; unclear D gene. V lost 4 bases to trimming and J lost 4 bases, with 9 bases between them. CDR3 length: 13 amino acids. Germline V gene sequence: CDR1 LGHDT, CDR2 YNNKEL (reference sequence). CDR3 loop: CASSPSYPDTQYF. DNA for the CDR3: TGTGCCAGCAGCCCCTCCTACCCAGATACGCAGTATTTT.

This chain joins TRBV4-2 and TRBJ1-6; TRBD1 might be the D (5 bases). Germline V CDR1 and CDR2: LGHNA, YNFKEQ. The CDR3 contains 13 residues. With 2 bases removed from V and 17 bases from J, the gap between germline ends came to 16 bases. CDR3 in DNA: TGTGCCAGCAGCCAAATGGGGCCGTGGGGTATCCACTTT. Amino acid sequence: CASSQMGPWGIHF.

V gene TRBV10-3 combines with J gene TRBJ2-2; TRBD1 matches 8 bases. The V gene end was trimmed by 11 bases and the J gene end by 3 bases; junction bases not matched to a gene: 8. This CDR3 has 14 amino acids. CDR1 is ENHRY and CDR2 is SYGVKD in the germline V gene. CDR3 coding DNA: TGTGCCGTGCGACAGGGGTTACACACCGGGGAGCTGTTTTTT. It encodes CAVRQGLHTGELFF.

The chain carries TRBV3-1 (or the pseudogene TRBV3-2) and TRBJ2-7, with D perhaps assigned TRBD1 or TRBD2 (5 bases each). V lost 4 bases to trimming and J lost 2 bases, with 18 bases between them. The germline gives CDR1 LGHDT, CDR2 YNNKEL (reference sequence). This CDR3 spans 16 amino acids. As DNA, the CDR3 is TGTGCCAGCAGCCCTAGACCGGGGCGCCTAACCTACGAGCAGTACTTC. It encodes CASSPRPGRLTYEQYF.

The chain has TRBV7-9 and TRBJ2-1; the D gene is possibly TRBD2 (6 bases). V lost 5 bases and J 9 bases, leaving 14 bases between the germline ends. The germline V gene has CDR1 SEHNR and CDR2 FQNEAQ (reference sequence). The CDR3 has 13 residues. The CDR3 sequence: CASSPTGVGEQFF. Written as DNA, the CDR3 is TGTGCCAGCAGCCCTACGGGGGTGGGTGAGCAGTTCTTC.

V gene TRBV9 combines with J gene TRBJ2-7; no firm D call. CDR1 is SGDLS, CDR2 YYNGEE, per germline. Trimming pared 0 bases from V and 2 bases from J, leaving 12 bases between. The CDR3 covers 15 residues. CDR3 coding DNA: TGTGCCAGCAGCGTAGTTGACGGAAGTGCCTACGAGCAGTACTTC. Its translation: CASSVVDGSAYEQYF.

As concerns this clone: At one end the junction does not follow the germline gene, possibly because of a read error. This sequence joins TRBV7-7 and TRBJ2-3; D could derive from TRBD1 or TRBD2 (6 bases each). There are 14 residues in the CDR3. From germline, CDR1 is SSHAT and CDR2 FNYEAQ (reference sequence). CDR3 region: CASSQQGLGTSQYF. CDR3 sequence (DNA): TGTGCTAGCAGTCAACAGGGCCTCGGGACTTCGCAGTATTTT.

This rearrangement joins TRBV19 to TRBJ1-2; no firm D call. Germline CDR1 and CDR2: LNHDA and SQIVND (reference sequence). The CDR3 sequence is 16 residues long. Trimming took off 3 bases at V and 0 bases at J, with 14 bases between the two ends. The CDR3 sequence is CASSIRSGSSNYGYTF. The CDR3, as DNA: TGTGCCAGTAGTATCCGAAGCGGCAGTTCTAACTATGGCTACACCTTC.

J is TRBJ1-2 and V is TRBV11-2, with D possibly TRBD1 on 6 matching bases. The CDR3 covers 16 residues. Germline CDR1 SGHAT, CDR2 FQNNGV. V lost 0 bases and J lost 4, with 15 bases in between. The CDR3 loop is CASSLDRTASIYGYTF. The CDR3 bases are TGTGCCAGCAGCTTAGACCGGACAGCGAGCATCTATGGCTACACCTTC.

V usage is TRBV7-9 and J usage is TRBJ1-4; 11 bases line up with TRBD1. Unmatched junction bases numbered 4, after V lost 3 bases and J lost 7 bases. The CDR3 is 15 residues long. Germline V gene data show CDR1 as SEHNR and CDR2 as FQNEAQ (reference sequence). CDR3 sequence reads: CASSFPGQGGEKLFF. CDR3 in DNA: TGTGCCAGCAGCTTTCCGGGACAGGGGGGTGAAAAACTGTTTTTT.